This record covers a single T cell receptor (beta chain). Its antigen is not identified. This sample was included in a study of cytomegalovirus exposure and HLA in healthy donors. Study outcomes and limitations: An analysis was carried out at a later point. It showed that HLA-associated TCR beta chains were more clonally expanded than equally common non-associated chains. Productive status was seen about 90% or about 30% of the time for most TCR beta V segments in an earlier analysis.

V was trimmed by 8 bases and J by 8 bases, leaving 24 bases between them. The germline CDR1 and CDR2 sequences are SNHLY and FYNNEI. The CDR3 contains 15 residues. Researchers ran the PCR with 60 Vbeta and 13 Jbeta primers. Produced via immunoSEQ multiplex PCR; TCRdb's table is partial and in-frame only. The data show 55,000 to 70,000 clones, around three quarters seen once. This chain joins TRBV2 and TRBJ1-2; TRBD1 might be the D (6 bases). The sequence derives from a man aged 18 to 29 in good health and CMV-seropositive. Sequencing used PBMCs. As DNA, the CDR3 is TGTGCCAGCGTTCAGGGGCACGCTGCCAAGGACGGCTACACCTTC. It translates to CASVQGHAAKDGYTF.